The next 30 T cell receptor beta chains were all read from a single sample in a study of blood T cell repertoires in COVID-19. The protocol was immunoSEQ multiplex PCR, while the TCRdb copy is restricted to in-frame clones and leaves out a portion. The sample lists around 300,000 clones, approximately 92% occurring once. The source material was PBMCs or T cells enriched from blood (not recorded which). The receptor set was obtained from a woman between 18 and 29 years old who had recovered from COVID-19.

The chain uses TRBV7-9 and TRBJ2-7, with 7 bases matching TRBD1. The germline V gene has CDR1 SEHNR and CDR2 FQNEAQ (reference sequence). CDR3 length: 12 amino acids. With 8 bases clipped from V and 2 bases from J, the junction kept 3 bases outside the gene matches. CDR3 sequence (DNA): TGTGCCAGCGCCGGGACAGCCTACGAGCAGTACTTC. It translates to CASAGTAYEQYF.

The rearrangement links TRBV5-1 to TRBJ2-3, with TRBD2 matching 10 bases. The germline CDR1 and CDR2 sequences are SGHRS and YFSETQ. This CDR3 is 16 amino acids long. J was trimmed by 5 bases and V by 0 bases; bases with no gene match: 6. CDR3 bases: TGCGCCAGCAGCTTGGTTCCTAGCGGGGGAGGAGATACGCAGTATTTT. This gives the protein CASSLVPSGGGDTQYF.

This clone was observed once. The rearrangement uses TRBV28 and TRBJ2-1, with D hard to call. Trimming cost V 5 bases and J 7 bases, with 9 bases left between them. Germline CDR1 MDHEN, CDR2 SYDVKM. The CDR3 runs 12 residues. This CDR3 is CASSRFRNEQFF. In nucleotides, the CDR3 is TGTGCCAGCAGTCGATTCAGGAATGAGCAGTTCTTC.

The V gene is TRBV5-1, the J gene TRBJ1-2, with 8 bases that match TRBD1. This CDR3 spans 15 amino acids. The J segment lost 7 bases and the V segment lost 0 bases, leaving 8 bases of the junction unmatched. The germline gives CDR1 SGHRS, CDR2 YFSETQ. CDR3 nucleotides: TGCGCCAGCAGCTTGGAGGGGACAGGCTCACTTGGCTACACCTTC. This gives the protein CASSLEGTGSLGYTF.

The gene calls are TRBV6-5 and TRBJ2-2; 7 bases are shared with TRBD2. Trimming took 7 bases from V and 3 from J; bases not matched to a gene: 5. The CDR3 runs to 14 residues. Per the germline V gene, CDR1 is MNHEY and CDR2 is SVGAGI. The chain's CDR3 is CASISGGHTGELFF. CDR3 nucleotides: TGTGCCAGCATATCGGGGGGTCACACCGGGGAGCTGTTTTTT.

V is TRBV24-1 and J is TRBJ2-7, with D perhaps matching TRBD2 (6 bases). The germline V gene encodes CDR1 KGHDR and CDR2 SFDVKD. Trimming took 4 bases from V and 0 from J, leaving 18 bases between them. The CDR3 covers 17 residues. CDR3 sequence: CATSELNRRVPSYEQYF. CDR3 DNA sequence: TGTGCCACCAGTGAACTTAACCGGAGGGTCCCCTCCTACGAGCAGTACTTC.

The CDR3 DNA is TGCAGCGTTGCGGACACCGTACAAGAGACCCAGTACTTC. Translation: CSVADTVQETQYF. The chain recombines TRBV29-1 with TRBJ2-5; weak D call: TRBD1 (5 bases). Germline V CDR1 and CDR2: SQVTM, ANQGSEA. The CDR3 is 13 residues long. V was trimmed by 4 bases and J by 2 bases, leaving 11 bases between them.

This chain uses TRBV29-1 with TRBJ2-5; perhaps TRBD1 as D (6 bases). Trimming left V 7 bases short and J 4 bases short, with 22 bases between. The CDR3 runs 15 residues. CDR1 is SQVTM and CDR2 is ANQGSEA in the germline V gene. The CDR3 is CSANNIRGLTETQYF. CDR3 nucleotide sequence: TGCAGCGCCAACAACATCAGGGGTTTGACAGAGACCCAGTACTTC.

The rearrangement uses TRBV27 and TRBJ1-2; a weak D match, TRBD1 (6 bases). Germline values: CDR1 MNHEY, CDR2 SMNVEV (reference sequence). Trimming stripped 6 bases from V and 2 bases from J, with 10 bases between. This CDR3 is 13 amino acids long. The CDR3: CASRRQANYGYTF. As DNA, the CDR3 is TGTGCCAGCAGGAGACAGGCAAACTATGGCTACACCTTC.

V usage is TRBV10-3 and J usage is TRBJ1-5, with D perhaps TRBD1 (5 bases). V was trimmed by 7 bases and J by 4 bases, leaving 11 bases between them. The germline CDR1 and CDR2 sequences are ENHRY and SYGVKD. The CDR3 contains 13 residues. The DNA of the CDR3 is TGTGCCATCACTGAACAGGTTAATCAGCCCCAGCATTTT. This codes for CAITEQVNQPQHF.

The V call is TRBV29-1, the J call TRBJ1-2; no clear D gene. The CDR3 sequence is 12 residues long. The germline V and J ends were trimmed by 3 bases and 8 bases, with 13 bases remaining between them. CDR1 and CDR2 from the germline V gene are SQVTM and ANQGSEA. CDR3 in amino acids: CSVDPRVRGYTF. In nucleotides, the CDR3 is TGCAGCGTTGACCCGAGGGTTCGAGGCTACACCTTC.

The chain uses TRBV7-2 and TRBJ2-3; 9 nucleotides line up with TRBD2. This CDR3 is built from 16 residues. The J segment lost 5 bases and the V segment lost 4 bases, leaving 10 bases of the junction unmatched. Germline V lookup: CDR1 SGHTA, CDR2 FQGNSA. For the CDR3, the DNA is TGTGCCAGCAGCTCGTTTTGGCGGGGGGGAATAGATACGCAGTATTTT. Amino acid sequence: CASSSFWRGGIDTQYF.

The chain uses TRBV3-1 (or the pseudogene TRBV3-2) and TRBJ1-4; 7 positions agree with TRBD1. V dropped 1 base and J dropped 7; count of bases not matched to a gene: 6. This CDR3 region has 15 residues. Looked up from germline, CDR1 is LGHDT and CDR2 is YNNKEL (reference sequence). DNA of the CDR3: TGTGCCAGCAGCCAAGTGACAGGGCTCGGTGAAAAACTGTTTTTT. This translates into CASSQVTGLGEKLFF.

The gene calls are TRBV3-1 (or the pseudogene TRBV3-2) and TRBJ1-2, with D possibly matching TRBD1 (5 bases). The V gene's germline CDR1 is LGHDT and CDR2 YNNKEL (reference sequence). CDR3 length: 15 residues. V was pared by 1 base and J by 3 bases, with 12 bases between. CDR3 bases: TGTGCCAGCAGCCAAGCCCCAGGGCTTTACTATGGCTACACCTTC. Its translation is CASSQAPGLYYGYTF.

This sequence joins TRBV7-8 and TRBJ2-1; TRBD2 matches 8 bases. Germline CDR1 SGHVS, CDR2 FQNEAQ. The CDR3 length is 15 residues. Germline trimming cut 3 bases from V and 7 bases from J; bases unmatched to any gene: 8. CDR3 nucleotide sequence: TGTGCCAGCAGCTTCCCCGGGGGGGGGCGAAATGAGCAGTTCTTC. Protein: CASSFPGGGRNEQFF.

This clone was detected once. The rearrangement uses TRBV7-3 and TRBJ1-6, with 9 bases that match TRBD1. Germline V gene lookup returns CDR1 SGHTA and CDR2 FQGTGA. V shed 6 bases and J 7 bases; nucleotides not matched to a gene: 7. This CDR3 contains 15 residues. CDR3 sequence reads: CASSTTGGRNSPLHF. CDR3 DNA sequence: TGTGCCAGCAGTACGACAGGGGGTAGAAATTCACCCCTCCACTTT.

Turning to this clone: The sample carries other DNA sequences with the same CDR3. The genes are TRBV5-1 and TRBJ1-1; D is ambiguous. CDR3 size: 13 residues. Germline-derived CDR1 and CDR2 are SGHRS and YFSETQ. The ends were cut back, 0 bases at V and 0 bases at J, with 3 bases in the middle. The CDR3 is CASSLAVNTEAFF. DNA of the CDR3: TGCGCCAGCAGCTTGGCCGTGAACACTGAAGCTTTCTTT.

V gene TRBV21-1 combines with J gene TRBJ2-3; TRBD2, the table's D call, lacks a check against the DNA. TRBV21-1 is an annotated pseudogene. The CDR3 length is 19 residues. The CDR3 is CASSPPPAGDPTSTDTQYF. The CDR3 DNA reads TGTGCCAGCAGCCCCCCGCCAGCGGGGGACCCAACTAGCACAGATACGCAGTATTTT.

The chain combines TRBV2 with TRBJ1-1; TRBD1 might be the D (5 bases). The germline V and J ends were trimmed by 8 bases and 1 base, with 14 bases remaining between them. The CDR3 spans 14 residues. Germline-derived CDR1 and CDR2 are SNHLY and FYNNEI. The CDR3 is CASFSGVPNTEAFF. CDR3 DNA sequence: TGTGCCAGCTTTTCGGGGGTTCCGAACACTGAAGCTTTCTTT.

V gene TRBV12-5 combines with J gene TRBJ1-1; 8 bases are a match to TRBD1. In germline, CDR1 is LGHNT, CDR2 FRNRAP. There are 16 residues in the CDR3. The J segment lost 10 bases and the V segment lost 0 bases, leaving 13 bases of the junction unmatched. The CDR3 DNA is TGTGCTAGTGGTTTGGTACAGGGGGACGGATACTTTGGAGCTTTCTTT. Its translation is CASGLVQGDGYFGAFF.

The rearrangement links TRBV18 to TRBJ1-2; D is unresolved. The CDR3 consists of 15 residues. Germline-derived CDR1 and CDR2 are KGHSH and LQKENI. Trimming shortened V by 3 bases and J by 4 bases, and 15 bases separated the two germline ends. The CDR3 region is CASSPVRRSRYGYTF. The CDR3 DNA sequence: TGTGCCAGCTCACCGGTTAGGAGATCCCGCTATGGCTACACCTTC.

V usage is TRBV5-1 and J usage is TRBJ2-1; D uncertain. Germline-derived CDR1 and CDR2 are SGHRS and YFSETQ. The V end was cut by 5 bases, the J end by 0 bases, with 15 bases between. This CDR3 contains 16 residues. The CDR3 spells CASSYTVPSSYNEQFF. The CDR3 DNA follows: TGCGCCAGCAGTTATACCGTTCCGAGCTCCTACAATGAGCAGTTCTTC.

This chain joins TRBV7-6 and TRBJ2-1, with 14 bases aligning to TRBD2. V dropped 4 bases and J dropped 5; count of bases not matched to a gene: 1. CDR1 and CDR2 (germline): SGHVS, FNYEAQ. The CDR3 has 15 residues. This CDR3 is CASSWGLAGDNEQFF. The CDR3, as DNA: TGTGCCAGCAGCTGGGGACTAGCGGGGGACAATGAGCAGTTCTTC.

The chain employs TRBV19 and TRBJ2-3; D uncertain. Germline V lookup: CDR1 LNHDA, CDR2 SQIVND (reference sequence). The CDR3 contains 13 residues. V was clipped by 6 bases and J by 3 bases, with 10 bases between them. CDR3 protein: CASRVGPTDTQYF. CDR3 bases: TGTGCCAGTAGGGTGGGCCCAACAGATACGCAGTATTTT.

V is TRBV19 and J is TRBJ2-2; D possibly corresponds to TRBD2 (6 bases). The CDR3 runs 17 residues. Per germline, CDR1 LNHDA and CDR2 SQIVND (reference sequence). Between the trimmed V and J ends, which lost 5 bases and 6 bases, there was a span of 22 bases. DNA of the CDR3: TGTGCCAGTAGTGCCATGGGACGGGGGACCCTCGCCGGGGAGCTGTTTTTT. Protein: CASSAMGRGTLAGELFF.

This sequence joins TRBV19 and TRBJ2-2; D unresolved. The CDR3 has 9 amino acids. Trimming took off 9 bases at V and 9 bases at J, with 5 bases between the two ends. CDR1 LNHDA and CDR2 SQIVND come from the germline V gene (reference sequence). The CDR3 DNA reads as TGTGCCAGGAGAAGGGAGCTGTTTTTT. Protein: CARRRELFF.

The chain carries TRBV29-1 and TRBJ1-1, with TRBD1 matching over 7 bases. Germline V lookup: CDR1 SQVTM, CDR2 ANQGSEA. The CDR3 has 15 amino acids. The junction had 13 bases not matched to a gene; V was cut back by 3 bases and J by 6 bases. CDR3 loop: CSVDSIDRVKPEAFF. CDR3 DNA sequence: TGCAGCGTTGACTCCATAGACAGGGTAAAACCTGAAGCTTTCTTT.

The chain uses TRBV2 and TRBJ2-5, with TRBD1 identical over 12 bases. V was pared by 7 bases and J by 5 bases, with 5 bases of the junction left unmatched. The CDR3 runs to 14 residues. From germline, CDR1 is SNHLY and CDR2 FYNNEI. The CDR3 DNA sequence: TGTGCCAGCACCGCCGGGACAGGGGGCGAGACCCAGTACTTC. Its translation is CASTAGTGGETQYF.

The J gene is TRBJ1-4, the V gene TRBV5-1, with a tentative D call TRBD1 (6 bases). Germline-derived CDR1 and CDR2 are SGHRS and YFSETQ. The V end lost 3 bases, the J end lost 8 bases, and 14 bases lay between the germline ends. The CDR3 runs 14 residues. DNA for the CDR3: TGCGCCAGCAGCTCCTCAGGGGCTCGCGAAAAACTGTTTTTT. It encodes CASSSSGAREKLFF.

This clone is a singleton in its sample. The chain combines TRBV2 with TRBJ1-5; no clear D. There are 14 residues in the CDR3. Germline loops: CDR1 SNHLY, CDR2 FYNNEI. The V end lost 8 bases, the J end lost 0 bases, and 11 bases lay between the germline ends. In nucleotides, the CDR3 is TGTGCCAGCGCGCAGACTTATAGCAATCAGCCCCAGCATTTT. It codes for CASAQTYSNQPQHF.